This T cell receptor (beta chain) was recovered during a study of type 1 regulatory T cells (dated by TCRdb to the early 2020s). The study in broad terms: The study characterized an in vitro protocol that generated a Tr1-enriched, alloantigen-specific CD4 T cell product named T-allo10. T-allo10 was being evaluated clinically in patients with hematological malignancies who were receiving allogeneic hematopoietic stem cell transplantation.

The reads were generated on an Illumina MiSeq. TCRdb redid the processing of the public reads, applying fastp at Q25 and MiXCR, and retained in-frame beta chains. Merged by CDR3 protein, the rows form single entries marked with the most common genes and DNA. The sample yields fewer than 70,000 distinct CDR3 sequences; about 60% were counted once. The ten largest account for 7.6% of the sample. The CDR1 and CDR2 encoded by the germline V gene (reference sequence) are DFQATT and SNEGSKA. The V end loses 5 bases and the J end loses 4 bases, and a stretch of 20 bases separates them. Including cysteine and phenylalanine, the CDR3 has 16 amino acids. Just CDR3 DNA is preserved here, 48 bases in frame from base 1. Donor-derived T-allo10 cells were described as specific for host alloantigens, anergic, and capable of alloantigen-specific suppression. This clonotype has more than one count but fewer than ten. Its antigen is unknown. No clone much larger than this one lies a single base away; base qualities are absent.

The sequence joins TRBV20-1 to TRBJ2-2, and perhaps TRBD2 as D gene, on 6 matching bases. This TCR derives from a human donor in good health. What was sequenced was cultured T cells, either the whole culture or a sorted T cell fraction (not recorded which). The cell subset or site label, as the study defines it: Tr1-enriched cell product generated in vitro against host alloantigens. The DNA sequence reads TGCAGTGCTGCACCGGAGGGCGATCGAGGCACCGGGGAGCTGTTTTTT. Its protein product is CSAAPEGDRGTGELFF.